The 25 T cell receptor beta chains below come from one sample, sequenced in a study of blood T cell repertoires in COVID-19 (dated by TCRdb to 2018 to 2021). The library was made by the immunoSEQ multiplex PCR assay. Sourced from immuneACCESS, this table was stored by TCRdb with only in-frame sequences that have V and J called. A share of the clones is absent; for the studies checked, an unresolved V gene accounts for under half, and the remainder has no known explanation. A total of around 180,000 clones appear in this sample, about 83% of them only once. The ten largest account for under 9.5% of the sample. Sequencing used PBMCs or T cells enriched from blood (not recorded which). The receptors shown here come from a woman between 25 and 40 years old who had recovered from COVID-19.

The chain couples TRBV28 to TRBJ2-7; perhaps TRBD2 as D (6 bases). The ends were cut back, 1 base at V and 1 base at J, with 20 bases in the middle. This CDR3 comprises 18 residues. Germline CDR1 is MDHEN and CDR2 is SYDVKM. Written as DNA, the CDR3 is TGTGCCAGCAGTTTATTTTTCTCGCGGGGCAGCCGTTCCTACGAGCAGTACTTC. Encoded protein: CASSLFFSRGSRSYEQYF.

The V and J genes are TRBV20-1 and TRBJ2-3; 12 positions match TRBD2. Germline assignment: CDR1 DFQATT and CDR2 SNEGSKA (reference sequence). The CDR3 is 14 residues long. V gave up 8 bases and J gave up 7 bases; unmatched junction bases: 10. For the CDR3, the DNA is TGCAGTACAAGTGGACTAGCGGGAACTAATACGCAGTATTTT. This gives the protein CSTSGLAGTNTQYF.

The chain combines TRBV2 with TRBJ2-3; 7 bases are shared with TRBD2. The CDR3 contains 14 residues. V gave up 8 bases and J gave up 2 bases; unmatched junction bases: 7. The germline CDR1 and CDR2 sequences are SNHLY and FYNNEI. CDR3 sequence (DNA): TGTGCCAGCTTAGCTAGCGGAGACACAGATACGCAGTATTTT. It encodes CASLASGDTDTQYF.

The gene calls are TRBV5-1 and TRBJ2-7; 13 bases line up with TRBD2. V gave up 3 bases and J gave up 4 bases; unmatched junction bases: 4. CDR3 length: 15 amino acids. The germline CDR1 and CDR2 sequences are SGHRS and YFSETQ. CDR3 in DNA: TGCGCCAGCAGCTACGGGACTAGCGGGACTTACGAGCAGTACTTC. This translates into CASSYGTSGTYEQYF.

This chain joins TRBV5-1 and TRBJ2-7; 11 nucleotides align to TRBD2. CDR1 and CDR2 from the germline V gene are SGHRS and YFSETQ. Germline trimming cut 0 bases from V and 5 bases from J; bases unmatched to any gene: 10. This CDR3 comprises 17 residues. DNA for the CDR3: TGCGCCAGCAGCTTGGGGGCGACTAGCGGGAAGGAGGACGAGCAGTACTTC. It specifies CASSLGATSGKEDEQYF.

The V call is TRBV5-4, the J call TRBJ2-2; 9 positions agree with TRBD2. CDR1 is SGHNT and CDR2 is YYREEE in the germline V gene (reference sequence). V lost 4 bases to trimming and J lost 1 base; unmatched junction nucleotides: 8. The length of the CDR3 is 17 residues. Here the CDR3 reads CASSPRPAGGNTGELFF. The CDR3 DNA sequence: TGTGCCAGCAGCCCCCGGCCAGCGGGAGGGAACACCGGGGAGCTGTTTTTT.

This clone was detected only a few times. The chain is built from TRBV3-1 (or the pseudogene TRBV3-2) and TRBJ1-2; 7 positions agree with TRBD1. Germline values: CDR1 LGHDT, CDR2 YNNKEL (reference sequence). V was pared by 2 bases and J by 3 bases, with 9 bases of the junction left unmatched. This CDR3 is built from 16 residues. The CDR3 region is CASSQSDRRSDYGYTF. CDR3 bases: TGTGCCAGCAGCCAATCGGACAGGAGATCCGACTATGGCTACACCTTC.

The genes are TRBV16 and TRBJ2-5, with D perhaps matching TRBD2 (5 bases). There are 14 residues in the CDR3. V lost 0 bases to trimming and J lost 5 bases, with 10 bases between them. CDR1 and CDR2 (germline): KGHSY, FQNENV. The CDR3 spells CASSQSRTRETQYF. The CDR3 bases are TGTGCCAGCAGCCAATCAAGGACTCGGGAGACCCAGTACTTC.

V is TRBV3-1 (or the pseudogene TRBV3-2) and J is TRBJ2-3; 11 bases are a match to TRBD2. With V trimmed by 2 bases and J by 12 bases, 10 bases remained unmatched. The CDR3 has 15 residues. Per germline, CDR1 LGHDT and CDR2 YNNKEL (reference sequence). The CDR3 sequence: CASSQLSSGLAEQYF. CDR3 DNA sequence: TGTGCCAGCAGCCAACTGAGCTCGGGACTAGCGGAACAGTATTTT.

The chain recombines TRBV19 with TRBJ2-3, with D unclear. Germline lookup yields CDR1 LNHDA and CDR2 SQIVND (reference sequence). Between the trimmed V and J ends, which lost 4 bases and 4 bases, there was a span of 9 bases. The CDR3 runs to 13 residues. In DNA, the CDR3 is TGTGCCAGTAGTAGGGTGGGCGCAGATACGCAGTATTTT. It yields the protein CASSRVGADTQYF.

This chain joins TRBV4-1 and TRBJ2-1; D is perhaps TRBD1 (6 bases). Germline-derived CDR1 and CDR2 are MGHRA and YSYEKL. V was shortened by 4 bases and J by 5 bases, with 12 bases between the two germline ends. The CDR3 length is 14 residues. The CDR3 sequence is CASSLPGQDNEQFF. The CDR3 nucleotides read TGCGCCAGCAGCCTACCGGGACAAGACAATGAGCAGTTCTTC.

The chain employs TRBV27 and TRBJ2-7; 8 bases fit TRBD2. The CDR3 consists of 15 residues. Germline V CDR1 and CDR2: MNHEY, SMNVEV (reference sequence). The trim removed 5 bases at V and 0 bases at J, leaving 6 bases unmatched. CDR3: CASSDTGTSSYEQYF. In nucleotides, the CDR3 is TGTGCCAGCAGTGATACCGGGACTAGCTCCTACGAGCAGTACTTC.

J is TRBJ2-7 and V is TRBV7-6; the match to TRBD1 covers 9 bases. Germline V lookup: CDR1 SGHVS, CDR2 FNYEAQ. V dropped 1 base and J dropped 5; count of bases not matched to a gene: 9. The CDR3 sequence is 16 residues long. The CDR3 reads CASSLGTGTGRDEQYF. In DNA form, the CDR3 reads TGTGCCAGCAGCTTAGGGACCGGGACAGGGCGTGACGAGCAGTACTTC.

V gene TRBV9 combines with J gene TRBJ2-1; 13 bases align to TRBD2. In germline, CDR1 is SGDLS, CDR2 YYNGEE. Trimming cost V 4 bases and J 7 bases; bases outside gene matches: 5. This CDR3 is built from 15 residues. The CDR3 protein is CASSIGLAGVNEQFF. In nucleotides, the CDR3 is TGTGCCAGCAGCATCGGACTAGCGGGAGTTAATGAGCAGTTCTTC.

This clone was recorded once. This rearrangement joins TRBV11-2 to TRBJ2-1, with 9 bases fitting TRBD1. This CDR3 contains 17 residues. Germline-derived CDR1 and CDR2 are SGHAT and FQNNGV. The V gene end was trimmed by 5 bases and the J gene end by 10 bases; junction bases not matched to a gene: 18. CDR3 protein: CASSPTLGTGPGREQFF. Here the CDR3 DNA reads TGTGCCAGCAGCCCAACGCTAGGGACAGGGCCCGGGAGGGAGCAGTTCTTC.

The J gene is TRBJ2-7, the V gene TRBV6-1; 7 bases are shared with TRBD2. V lost 2 bases, J lost 5 bases, and 9 bases stayed unmatched. Germline-derived CDR1 and CDR2 are MNHNS and SASEGT. This CDR3 is 15 amino acids long. The CDR3 DNA reads as TGTGCCAGCAGTGAAACCCGGGGGGTATTCCACGAGCAGTACTTC. It translates to CASSETRGVFHEQYF.

This clone was observed a single time. The rearrangement uses TRBV10-3 and TRBJ2-5; D perhaps matches TRBD1 (6 bases). Trimming pared 5 bases from V and 2 bases from J, leaving 12 bases between. The germline gives CDR1 ENHRY, CDR2 SYGVKD. There are 14 residues in the CDR3. This CDR3 is CAISPGQRQETQYF. DNA for the CDR3: TGTGCCATCAGTCCCGGACAGAGACAAGAGACCCAGTACTTC.

The rearrangement joins TRBV24-1 to TRBJ2-3, with 10 bases lining up with TRBD1. Trimming at V came to 4 bases and at J to 6 bases, leaving 6 bases not matched to a gene. This CDR3 is 15 amino acids long. Germline-derived CDR1 and CDR2 are KGHDR and SFDVKD. In nucleotides, the CDR3 is TGTGCCACCAGTGAGATCGACAGGGGGCAGGATACGCAGTATTTT. As protein: CATSEIDRGQDTQYF.

V and J are TRBV27 and TRBJ2-2, with D perhaps TRBD1 (6 bases). The ends were cut back, 2 bases at V and 4 bases at J, with 11 bases in the middle. This CDR3 has 15 amino acids. CDR1 MNHEY and CDR2 SMNVEV come from the germline V gene (reference sequence). The CDR3 reads CASSLPGVTTGELFF. DNA of the CDR3: TGTGCCAGCAGTTTACCAGGGGTGACCACCGGGGAGCTGTTTTTT.

The rearrangement uses TRBV12-2 and TRBJ2-5; TRBD2, the D gene given by the table, was not confirmed from the DNA. TRBV12-2 is deemed a pseudogene. This CDR3 has 16 amino acids. In nucleotides, the CDR3 is TGTGCAAGTCCCGTGATCTTTCGGAGGGCCGGAGAGACCCAGTACTTC. It yields the protein CASPVIFRRAGETQYF.

The chain joins TRBV28 to TRBJ2-5, with D possibly matching TRBD1 (6 bases). This CDR3 contains 15 residues. V was cut by 5 bases and J by 2 bases, with 15 bases left in between. Germline CDR1 reads MDHEN; CDR2 reads SYDVKM. The CDR3 is CASSTLQGPQETQYF. In DNA, the CDR3 is TGTGCCAGCAGTACCCTACAGGGACCGCAAGAGACCCAGTACTTC.

V gene TRBV6-6 combines with J gene TRBJ2-7; 11 bases line up with TRBD2. CDR1 and CDR2 from the germline V gene are MNHNY and SVGAGI (reference sequence). The trim removed 5 bases at V and 3 bases at J, leaving 3 bases unmatched. The CDR3 length is 14 residues. Written as DNA, the CDR3 is TGTGCCAGCAGTATAGCGGGAGGGGGCTACGAGCAGTACTTC. It encodes CASSIAGGGYEQYF.

This chain links TRBV29-1 with TRBJ2-1; 11 bases align to TRBD2. The CDR3 covers 17 residues. Germline CDR1 SQVTM, CDR2 ANQGSEA. V lost 3 bases, J lost 0 bases, and 7 bases stayed unmatched. The CDR3 here is CSVDGLAGGSSYNEQFF. The CDR3 region has the DNA TGCAGCGTTGATGGACTAGCGGGTGGGAGCTCCTACAATGAGCAGTTCTTC.

The chain has TRBV23-1 and TRBJ1-5; weak D call: TRBD1 (5 bases). TRBV23-1 is treated as an ORF (open reading frame) with a function not yet certain. The V gene lost 2 bases and the J gene lost 4 bases, with 18 bases spanning the gap. The CDR3 contains 17 residues. The CDR3: CASSQMSREGTNQPQHF. CDR3 DNA sequence: TGCGCCAGCAGTCAAATGTCCCGGGAGGGGACTAATCAGCCCCAGCATTTT.

The rearrangement joins TRBV27 to TRBJ2-1, with D possibly being TRBD2 (5 bases). CDR1 is MNHEY and CDR2 is SMNVEV in the germline V gene (reference sequence). CDR3 length equals 17 residues. Trimming pared 5 bases from V and 5 bases from J, leaving 22 bases between. For the CDR3, the DNA is TGTGCCAGCAGTCCCCTCGGGGAGAACCCTACTCACAATGAGCAGTTCTTC. Protein sequence: CASSPLGENPTHNEQFF.